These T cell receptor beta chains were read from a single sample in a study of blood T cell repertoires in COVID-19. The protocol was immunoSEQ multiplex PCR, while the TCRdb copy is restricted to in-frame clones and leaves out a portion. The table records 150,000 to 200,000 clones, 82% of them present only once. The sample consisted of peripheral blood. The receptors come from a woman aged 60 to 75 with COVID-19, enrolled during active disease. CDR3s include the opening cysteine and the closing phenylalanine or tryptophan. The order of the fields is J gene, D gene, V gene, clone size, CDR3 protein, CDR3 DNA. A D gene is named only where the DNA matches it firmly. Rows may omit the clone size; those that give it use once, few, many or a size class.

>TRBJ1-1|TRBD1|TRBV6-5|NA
CASSFRGIGSDTEAFF
TGTGCCAGCAGTTTCAGGGGGATTGGGAGTGACACTGAAGCTTTCTTT
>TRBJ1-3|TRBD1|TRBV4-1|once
CASSQDPPGQSGNTIYF
TGCGCCAGCAGCCAAGATCCGCCGGGACAGTCCGGAAACACCATATATTTT
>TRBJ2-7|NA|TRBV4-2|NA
CASSQDASTARGEQYF
TGTGCCAGCAGCCAAGATGCTAGTACGGCTCGGGGCGAGCAGTACTTC
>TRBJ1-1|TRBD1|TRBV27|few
CASSFPQGATFF
TGTGCCAGCAGTTTTCCCCAGGGGGCAACTTTCTTT
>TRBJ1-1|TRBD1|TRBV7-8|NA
CASSSDRGGYTEAFF
TGTGCCAGCAGCTCAGACAGGGGAGGGTACACTGAAGCTTTCTTT
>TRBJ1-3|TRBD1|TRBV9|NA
CASSPQSRGLNTIYF
TGTGCCAGCAGCCCTCAGAGTAGGGGGCTGAACACCATATATTTT
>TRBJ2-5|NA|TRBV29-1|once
CSVGLAKETQYF
TGCAGCGTTGGGCTAGCCAAGGAGACCCAGTACTTC
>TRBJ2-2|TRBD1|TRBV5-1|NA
CASSYPPDRGSAGELFF
TGCGCCAGCAGCTACCCTCCGGACAGGGGTTCAGCCGGGGAGCTGTTTTTT
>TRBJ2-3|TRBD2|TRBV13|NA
CASSVRALAGESNTQYF
TGTGCCAGCAGCGTAAGGGCCCTAGCGGGGGAATCGAATACGCAGTATTTT
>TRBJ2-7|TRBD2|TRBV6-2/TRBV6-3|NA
CASSRRLAGGYEQYF
TGTGCCAGCAGTCGGCGACTAGCGGGAGGCTACGAGCAGTACTTC
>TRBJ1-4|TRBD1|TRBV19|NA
CASSTTGMLSEKLFF
TGTGCCAGTAGTACGACAGGGATGTTGAGTGAAAAACTGTTTTTT
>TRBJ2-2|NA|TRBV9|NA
CASSGQRTGELFF
TGTGCCAGCAGCGGCCAGAGGACCGGGGAGCTGTTTTTT
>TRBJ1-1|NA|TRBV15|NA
CATTAGGAPNTEAFF
TGTGCCACCACCGCCGGAGGGGCGCCGAACACTGAAGCTTTCTTT
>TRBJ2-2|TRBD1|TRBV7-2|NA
CASSAGQGGTGELFF
TGTGCCAGCAGCGCCGGACAGGGCGGCACCGGGGAGCTGTTTTTT
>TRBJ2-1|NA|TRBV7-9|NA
CASSSTGYNEQFF
TGTGCCAGCAGTTCAACAGGGTACAATGAGCAGTTCTTC
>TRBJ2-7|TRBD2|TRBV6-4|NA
CASRGTSLTTSYEQYF
TGTGCCAGCAGGGGGACTAGCCTTACGACCTCCTACGAGCAGTACTTC
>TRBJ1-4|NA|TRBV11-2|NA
CASSLDSTKLFF
TGTGCCAGCAGCTTAGATAGTACAAAACTGTTTTTT
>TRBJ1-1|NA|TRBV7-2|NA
CASSLEGTGEAFF
TGTGCCAGCAGCTTAGAAGGAACAGGAGAAGCTTTCTTT